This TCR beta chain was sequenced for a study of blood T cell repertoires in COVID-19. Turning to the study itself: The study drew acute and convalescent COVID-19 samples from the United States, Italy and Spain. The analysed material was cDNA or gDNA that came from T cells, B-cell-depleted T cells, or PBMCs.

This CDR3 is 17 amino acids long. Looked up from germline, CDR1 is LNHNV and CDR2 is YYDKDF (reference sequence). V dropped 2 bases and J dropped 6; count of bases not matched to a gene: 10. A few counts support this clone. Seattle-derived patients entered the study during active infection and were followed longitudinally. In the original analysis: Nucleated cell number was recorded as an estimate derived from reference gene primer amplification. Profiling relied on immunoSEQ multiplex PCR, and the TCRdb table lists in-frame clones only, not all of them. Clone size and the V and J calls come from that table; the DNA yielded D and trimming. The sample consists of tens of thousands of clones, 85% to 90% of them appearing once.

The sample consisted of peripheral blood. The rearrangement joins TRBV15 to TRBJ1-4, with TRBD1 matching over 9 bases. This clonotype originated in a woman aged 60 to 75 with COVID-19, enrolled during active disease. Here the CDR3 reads CATSRPGRTGVYEKLFF. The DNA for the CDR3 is TGTGCCACCAGCAGACCTGGAAGGACAGGGGTTTATGAAAAACTGTTTTTT. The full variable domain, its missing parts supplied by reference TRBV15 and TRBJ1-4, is DAMVIQNPRYQVTQFGKPVTLSCSQTLNHNVMYWYQQKSSQAPKLLFHYYDKDFNNEADTPDNFQSRRPNTSFCFLDIRSPGLGDTAMYLCATSRPGRTGVYEKLFFGSGTQLSVL.